A selection of T cell receptor beta chains follows, all from one sample in a study of blood T cell repertoires in COVID-19. TCRdb keeps only in-frame clones here, not all; method: immunoSEQ multiplex PCR. The table lists about 370,000 clones, 89% of them singletons, with about 3% in the top ten. The sequencing input was peripheral blood. The receptors come from a woman aged 25 to 39 with COVID-19, enrolled during active disease. Both conserved end residues are part of each CDR3. A D gene is named only where the DNA matches it firmly. Only some rows state a clone size, as once, few, many or a class for expanded clones.

d_gene: TRBD1
abundance: NA
j_gene: TRBJ1-3
v_gene: TRBV4-3
CDR3nt: TGCGCCAGCAGCCAGACCACAGGGGGCGGAAACACCATATATTTT
CDR3aa: CASSQTTGGGNTIYF

d_gene: NA
abundance: few
j_gene: TRBJ1-4
v_gene: TRBV7-7
CDR3nt: TGTGCTAGCAGCTTAGTTATTGAAAAACTGTTTTTT
CDR3aa: CASSLVIEKLFF

d_gene: NA
abundance: once
j_gene: TRBJ1-4
v_gene: TRBV5-5
CDR3nt: TGTGCCAGCAGCTTGGAACGGGTGGGAAAACTGTTTTTT
CDR3aa: CASSLERVGKLFF

d_gene: NA
abundance: few
j_gene: TRBJ1-5
v_gene: TRBV6-2/TRBV6-3
CDR3nt: TGTGCCAGCAGCCATTCAGGGGGCAATCAGCCCCAGCATTTT
CDR3aa: CASSHSGGNQPQHF

d_gene: TRBD2
abundance: NA
j_gene: TRBJ2-3
v_gene: TRBV3-1/TRBV3-2
CDR3nt: TGTGCCAGCAGCCAAGATGTCGGCGGGAGTTCCCCAGATACGCAGTATTTT
CDR3aa: CASSQDVGGSSPDTQYF

d_gene: NA
abundance: NA
j_gene: TRBJ1-1
v_gene: TRBV30
CDR3nt: TGTGCCTCCTATCGGGAGGGAACTTACGAAGCTTTCTTT
CDR3aa: CASYREGTYEAFF

d_gene: NA
abundance: NA
j_gene: TRBJ2-4
v_gene: TRBV2
CDR3nt: TGTGCCAGCAGTGACAGGGTGGGCAAAAACATTCAGTACTTC
CDR3aa: CASSDRVGKNIQYF

d_gene: NA
abundance: NA
j_gene: TRBJ1-1
v_gene: TRBV29-1
CDR3nt: TGCAGCGTTGGAAAAGGAGGGAACACTGAAGCTTTCTTT
CDR3aa: CSVGKGGNTEAFF

d_gene: NA
abundance: NA
j_gene: TRBJ1-5
v_gene: TRBV28
CDR3nt: TGTGCCAGCAGCCAGCACAGGGTCCGGAGAGGTATTGACAATCAGCCCCAGCATTTT
CDR3aa: CASSQHRVRRGIDNQPQHF

d_gene: NA
abundance: NA
j_gene: TRBJ1-2
v_gene: TRBV27
CDR3nt: TGTGCCAGCAGTGACACCCGTAACTATGGCTACACCTTC
CDR3aa: CASSDTRNYGYTF

d_gene: TRBD2
abundance: NA
j_gene: TRBJ2-2
v_gene: TRBV6-2/TRBV6-3
CDR3nt: TGTGCCAGCAGTTATGGGGGGGTGCCCACCGGGGAGCTGTTTTTT
CDR3aa: CASSYGGVPTGELFF

d_gene: TRBD1
abundance: NA
j_gene: TRBJ2-1
v_gene: TRBV3-1/TRBV3-2
CDR3nt: TGTGCCAGCAGCCCTCCAACAGGGGGCAACCGATACAATGAGCAGTTCTTC
CDR3aa: CASSPPTGGNRYNEQFF

d_gene: TRBD2
abundance: NA
j_gene: TRBJ2-1
v_gene: TRBV6-2/TRBV6-3
CDR3nt: TGTGCCAGCAGTCCGAGCGGGATCGCCCGGCCGTTCTTC
CDR3aa: CASSPSGIARPFF

d_gene: NA
abundance: NA
j_gene: TRBJ1-4
v_gene: TRBV4-1
CDR3nt: TGCGCCAGCAGCCCCATCCCAATGGCTACTAATGAAAAACTGTTTTTT
CDR3aa: CASSPIPMATNEKLFF

d_gene: NA
abundance: NA
j_gene: TRBJ1-4
v_gene: TRBV4-2
CDR3nt: TGTGCCAGCAGCCAGGCCTACAGTGAAAAACTGTTTTTT
CDR3aa: CASSQAYSEKLFF

d_gene: NA
abundance: NA
j_gene: TRBJ1-2
v_gene: TRBV3-1/TRBV3-2
CDR3nt: TGTGCCAGCAGCCCTTTTGCTAACTATGGCTACACCTTC
CDR3aa: CASSPFANYGYTF

d_gene: TRBD1
abundance: few
j_gene: TRBJ1-2
v_gene: TRBV28
CDR3nt: TGTGCCAGCAGTTTACCTCAGGGGGCGGAGTATGGCTACACCTTC
CDR3aa: CASSLPQGAEYGYTF

d_gene: TRBD1
abundance: many
j_gene: TRBJ1-2
v_gene: TRBV18
CDR3nt: TGTGCCAGCTCACCCGACAGGGACTATGGCTACACCTTC
CDR3aa: CASSPDRDYGYTF

d_gene: NA
abundance: few
j_gene: TRBJ1-5
v_gene: TRBV28
CDR3nt: TGTGCCAGCAGTCCTGGACATATGGAGCCCCAGCATTTT
CDR3aa: CASSPGHMEPQHF

d_gene: TRBD1
abundance: once
j_gene: TRBJ1-2
v_gene: TRBV7-8
CDR3nt: TGTGCCAGCAGCTTAGTGGGACAGGGCGTTGACTACACCTTC
CDR3aa: CASSLVGQGVDYTF

d_gene: NA
abundance: few
j_gene: TRBJ2-5
v_gene: TRBV18
CDR3nt: TGTGCCAGCTCATCAAAAGAGACCCAGTACTTC
CDR3aa: CASSSKETQYF

d_gene: NA
abundance: NA
j_gene: TRBJ2-5
v_gene: TRBV30
CDR3nt: TGTGCCTGGAGTGCCGGGGGAACCCAGTACTTC
CDR3aa: CAWSAGGTQYF

d_gene: TRBD1
abundance: NA
j_gene: TRBJ2-5
v_gene: TRBV5-6
CDR3nt: TGTGCCAGCAGCGGGCCCTTGACAGGGGGCCAAGAGACCCAGTACTTC
CDR3aa: CASSGPLTGGQETQYF

d_gene: TRBD2
abundance: NA
j_gene: TRBJ2-1
v_gene: TRBV15
CDR3nt: TGTGCCACCAGCAGGGGACTAGCCGCGAGCTCCTACAATGAGCAGTTCTTC
CDR3aa: CATSRGLAASSYNEQFF

d_gene: NA
abundance: NA
j_gene: TRBJ2-6
v_gene: TRBV5-6
CDR3nt: TGTGCCAGCAGCCCGTTGGGGGCAAGAGGGTCCAACGTCCTGACTTTC
CDR3aa: CASSPLGARGSNVLTF

d_gene: NA
abundance: NA
j_gene: TRBJ1-1
v_gene: TRBV19
CDR3nt: TGTGCCAGTACCCCCTACCGGGTCCCGAACACTGAAGCTTTCTTT
CDR3aa: CASTPYRVPNTEAFF

d_gene: TRBD1
abundance: NA
j_gene: TRBJ1-5
v_gene: TRBV7-8
CDR3nt: TGTGCCAGCAGCGCCTCGGACAGGGGGATTAGTCAGCCCCAGCATTTT
CDR3aa: CASSASDRGISQPQHF

d_gene: NA
abundance: NA
j_gene: TRBJ1-1
v_gene: TRBV3-1/TRBV3-2
CDR3nt: TGTGCCAGCAGCCGAGACCCCTATTGGAACACTGAAGCTTTCTTT
CDR3aa: CASSRDPYWNTEAFF

d_gene: NA
abundance: NA
j_gene: TRBJ1-4
v_gene: TRBV24-1
CDR3nt: TGTGCCACCTCGGGGGGATCTAATGAAAAACTGTTTTTT
CDR3aa: CATSGGSNEKLFF

d_gene: TRBD1
abundance: NA
j_gene: TRBJ2-2
v_gene: TRBV27
CDR3nt: TGTGCCAGCAGTCCACTCGGGACAGCGGCCGGGGAGCTGTTTTTT
CDR3aa: CASSPLGTAAGELFF

d_gene: NA
abundance: NA
j_gene: TRBJ2-1
v_gene: TRBV5-1
CDR3nt: TGCGCCAGCAGCTTGGGACCCTTACTAGGATCCCCACAGATAGAGCAGTTCTTC
CDR3aa: CASSLGPLLGSPQIEQFF

d_gene: NA
abundance: NA
j_gene: TRBJ1-1
v_gene: TRBV5-1
CDR3nt: TGCGCCAGCAGCTTGGCCCTAGATTCCACTGAAGCTTTCTTT
CDR3aa: CASSLALDSTEAFF

d_gene: NA
abundance: NA
j_gene: TRBJ2-7
v_gene: TRBV13
CDR3nt: TGTGCCAGCAGCTTAAGAGGGGGGGCGGACGAGCAGTACTTC
CDR3aa: CASSLRGGADEQYF

d_gene: NA
abundance: NA
j_gene: TRBJ1-2
v_gene: TRBV5-5
CDR3nt: TGTGCCAGCAGCTTGGGGATCGCAGGCAGCTATGGCTACACCTTC
CDR3aa: CASSLGIAGSYGYTF

d_gene: TRBD1
abundance: few
j_gene: TRBJ1-1
v_gene: TRBV27
CDR3nt: TGTGCCAGCAGACCGGTTTCAGGGGGCGGGAACGCTTTCTTT
CDR3aa: CASRPVSGGGNAFF

d_gene: TRBD1
abundance: NA
j_gene: TRBJ1-2
v_gene: TRBV24-1
CDR3nt: TGTGCCACCAGTGAGCCCGGGACAGGGCATCCGGCGGGCTATGGCTACACCTTC
CDR3aa: CATSEPGTGHPAGYGYTF

d_gene: NA
abundance: NA
j_gene: TRBJ1-2
v_gene: TRBV7-2
CDR3nt: TGTGCCAGCAGTCACGACTCCTACACTTATGGCTACACCTTC
CDR3aa: CASSHDSYTYGYTF

d_gene: NA
abundance: NA
j_gene: TRBJ2-1
v_gene: TRBV2
CDR3nt: TGTGCCAGCAGCAGGGCGCGCCTCTCCTACAATGAGCAGTTCTTC
CDR3aa: CASSRARLSYNEQFF

d_gene: NA
abundance: NA
j_gene: TRBJ1-6
v_gene: TRBV6-4
CDR3nt: TGTGCCAGCAGTGACAGGCGAGGTTCACCCCTCCACTTT
CDR3aa: CASSDRRGSPLHF

d_gene: NA
abundance: NA
j_gene: TRBJ2-3
v_gene: TRBV19
CDR3nt: TGTGCCAGTAGTATGAGCGGCACAGATACGCAGTATTTT
CDR3aa: CASSMSGTDTQYF

d_gene: NA
abundance: NA
j_gene: TRBJ2-3
v_gene: TRBV5-4
CDR3nt: TGTGCCAGCAGCCCCCCAGGGTCTTCGGCAGATACGCAGTATTTT
CDR3aa: CASSPPGSSADTQYF

d_gene: NA
abundance: NA
j_gene: TRBJ2-7
v_gene: TRBV11-2
CDR3nt: TGTGCCAGCAGCTTATCGGTCCTTAACTCCTACGAGCAGTACTTC
CDR3aa: CASSLSVLNSYEQYF

d_gene: TRBD2
abundance: NA
j_gene: TRBJ2-2
v_gene: TRBV5-1
CDR3nt: TGCGCCAGCAGACCTCTAGCGGTCGGGGAGCTGTTTTTT
CDR3aa: CASRPLAVGELFF

d_gene: NA
abundance: NA
j_gene: TRBJ2-7
v_gene: TRBV2
CDR3nt: TGTGCCAGCAGTGATCGCGGGGGCACCAGTGGGTACGAGCAGTACTTC
CDR3aa: CASSDRGGTSGYEQYF

d_gene: NA
abundance: NA
j_gene: TRBJ1-2
v_gene: TRBV12-3/TRBV12-4
CDR3nt: TGTGCCAGCAGTCATCAGGGGTTCGGTGGCTACACCTTC
CDR3aa: CASSHQGFGGYTF

d_gene: TRBD2
abundance: NA
j_gene: TRBJ2-3
v_gene: TRBV28
CDR3nt: TGTGCCAGCAGTGGATTAGCGGGGGGGCCGGGACCTAGCACAGATACGCAGTATTTT
CDR3aa: CASSGLAGGPGPSTDTQYF